This T cell receptor beta chain came from a study of radiation and T cells in renal cell carcinoma. Study results and limitations: No pretreatment tumor biopsies were available for baseline clonotypes. From baseline, blood top tumor clonotypes peaked at 2 weeks post-radiation.

Time point defined: blood 2 weeks post-SBRT. Stated treatment: 15 Gy SBRT to primary tumor, nephrectomy 4 weeks later. After SBRT, blood was collected at 2 and 4 weeks, plus baseline. Notes on this clone: The target antigen is unknown.

Clones were read by immunoSEQ multiplex PCR, and TCRdb kept only the in-frame ones, dropping some. The sample includes 120,000 or so clones, around 82% of them seen just once. The CDR3 has 14 amino acids. Trimming cost V 4 bases and J 7 bases; bases outside gene matches: 7. Germline V lookup: CDR1 MNHEY, CDR2 SMNVEV (reference sequence). This specimen consisted of blood, obtained from a patient whose treatment included radiotherapy and nephrectomy. The clonotype originates from a middle-aged man with renal cell carcinoma. The gene calls are TRBV27 and TRBJ1-2; 9 bases map to TRBD1. Here the CDR3 reads CASSSYRGLGGYTF. CDR3 in DNA: TGTGCCAGCAGTTCCTACAGGGGGCTCGGTGGCTACACCTTC.